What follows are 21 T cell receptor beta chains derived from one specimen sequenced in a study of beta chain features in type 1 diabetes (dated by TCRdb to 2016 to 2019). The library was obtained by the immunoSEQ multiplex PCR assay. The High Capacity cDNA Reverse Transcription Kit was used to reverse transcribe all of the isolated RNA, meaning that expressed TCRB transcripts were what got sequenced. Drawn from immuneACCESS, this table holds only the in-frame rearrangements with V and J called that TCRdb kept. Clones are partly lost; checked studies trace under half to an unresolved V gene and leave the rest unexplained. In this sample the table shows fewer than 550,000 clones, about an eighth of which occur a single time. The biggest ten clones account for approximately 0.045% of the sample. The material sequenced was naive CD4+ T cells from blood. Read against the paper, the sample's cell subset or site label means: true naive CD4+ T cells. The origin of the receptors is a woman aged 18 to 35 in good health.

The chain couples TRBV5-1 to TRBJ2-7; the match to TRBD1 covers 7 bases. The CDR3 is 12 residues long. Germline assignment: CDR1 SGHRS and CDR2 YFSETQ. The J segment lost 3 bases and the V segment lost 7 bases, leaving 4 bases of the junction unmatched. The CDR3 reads CASGRDSYEQYF. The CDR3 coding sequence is TGCGCCAGCGGCCGGGACAGCTACGAGCAGTACTTC.

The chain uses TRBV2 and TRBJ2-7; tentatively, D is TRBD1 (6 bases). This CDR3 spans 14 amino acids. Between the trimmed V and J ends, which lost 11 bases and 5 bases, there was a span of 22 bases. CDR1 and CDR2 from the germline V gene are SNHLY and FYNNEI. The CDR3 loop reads CAGKYRVRSNEQYV. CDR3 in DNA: TGTGCCGGGAAGTACAGGGTGAGGTCGAACGAGCAGTACGTC.

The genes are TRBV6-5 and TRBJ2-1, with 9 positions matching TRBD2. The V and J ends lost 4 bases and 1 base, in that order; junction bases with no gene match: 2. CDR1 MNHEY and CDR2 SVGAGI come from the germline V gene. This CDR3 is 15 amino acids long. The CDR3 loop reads CASSSLAGSYNEQFF. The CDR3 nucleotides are TGTGCCAGCAGTTCCCTAGCGGGGTCCTACAATGAGCAGTTCTTC.

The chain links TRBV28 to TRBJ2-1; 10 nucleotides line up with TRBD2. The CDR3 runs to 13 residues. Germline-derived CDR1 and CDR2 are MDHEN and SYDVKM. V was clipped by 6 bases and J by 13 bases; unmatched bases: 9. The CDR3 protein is CASRPASGGPQFF. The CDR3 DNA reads TGTGCCAGCAGGCCAGCTAGCGGGGGCCCTCAGTTCTTC.

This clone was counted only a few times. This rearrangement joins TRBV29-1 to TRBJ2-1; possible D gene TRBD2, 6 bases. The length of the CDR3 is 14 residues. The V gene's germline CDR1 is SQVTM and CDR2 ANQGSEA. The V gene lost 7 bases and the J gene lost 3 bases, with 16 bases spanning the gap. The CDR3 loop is CSAATGLRYNEQFF. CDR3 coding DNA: TGCAGCGCGGCGACGGGACTCCGCTACAATGAGCAGTTCTTC.

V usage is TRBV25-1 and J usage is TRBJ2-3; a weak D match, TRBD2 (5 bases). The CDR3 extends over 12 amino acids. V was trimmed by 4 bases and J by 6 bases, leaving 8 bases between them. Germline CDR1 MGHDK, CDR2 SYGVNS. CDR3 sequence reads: CASSGGSDTQYF. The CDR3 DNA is TGTGCCAGCAGTGGTGGGAGTGATACGCAGTATTTT.

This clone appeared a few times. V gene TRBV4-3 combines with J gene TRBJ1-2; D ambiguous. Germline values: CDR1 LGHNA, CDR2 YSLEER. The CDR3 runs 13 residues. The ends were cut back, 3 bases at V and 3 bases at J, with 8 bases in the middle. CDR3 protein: CASSQAGYYGYTF. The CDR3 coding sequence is TGCGCCAGCAGCCAGGCGGGGTACTATGGCTACACCTTC.

The CDR3 DNA sequence: TGTGCCAGCAGCGTGTCGGGACAGGGAGAATATGAAGCTTTCTTT. It translates to CASSVSGQGEYEAFF. This chain joins TRBV9 and TRBJ1-1, with 9 positions matching TRBD1. CDR3 size: 15 residues. J lost 7 bases, V lost 2 bases, and 9 bases had no gene match. Germline V gene sequence: CDR1 SGDLS, CDR2 YYNGEE.

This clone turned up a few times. The CDR3 DNA reads as TGTGCCAGCAGCGTAGAACATCTCTCTGGAAACACCATATATTTT. This encodes CASSVEHLSGNTIYF. The chain joins TRBV9 to TRBJ1-3; D ambiguous. Germline V lookup: CDR1 SGDLS, CDR2 YYNGEE. The CDR3 has 15 amino acids. V dropped 0 bases and J dropped 0 bases, with 7 bases sitting between them.

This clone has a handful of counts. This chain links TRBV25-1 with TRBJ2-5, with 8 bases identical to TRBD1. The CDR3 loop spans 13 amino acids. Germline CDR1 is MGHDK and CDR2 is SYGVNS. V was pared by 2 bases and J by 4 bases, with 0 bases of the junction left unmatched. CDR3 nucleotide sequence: TGTGCCAGCAGTGAAACAGGGGGAGAGACCCAGTACTTC. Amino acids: CASSETGGETQYF.

This CDR3 is CASSLETAQETQYF. The CDR3 nucleotides read TGTGCCAGCAGTTTGGAGACAGCACAAGAGACCCAGTACTTC. The chain couples TRBV28 to TRBJ2-5; D might be TRBD1 (5 bases). The CDR3 runs to 14 residues. V was clipped by 3 bases and J by 2 bases, with 10 bases between them. From germline, CDR1 is MDHEN and CDR2 SYDVKM.

CDR3 sequence reads: CAWRWTREKLFF. The CDR3 region has the DNA TGTGCCTGGAGATGGACAAGGGAAAAACTGTTTTTT. This sequence joins TRBV30 and TRBJ1-4; maybe TRBD1 (5 bases). The V and J ends lost 3 bases and 8 bases respectively, with 10 bases between them. Per the germline V gene, CDR1 is GTSNPN and CDR2 is SVGIG (reference sequence). The CDR3 has 12 amino acids.

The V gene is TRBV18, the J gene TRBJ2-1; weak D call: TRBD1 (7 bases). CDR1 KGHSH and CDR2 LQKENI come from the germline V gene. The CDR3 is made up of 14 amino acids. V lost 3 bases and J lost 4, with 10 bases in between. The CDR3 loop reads CASSPGGQYNEQFF. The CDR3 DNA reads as TGTGCCAGCTCACCCGGGGGACAGTACAATGAGCAGTTCTTC.

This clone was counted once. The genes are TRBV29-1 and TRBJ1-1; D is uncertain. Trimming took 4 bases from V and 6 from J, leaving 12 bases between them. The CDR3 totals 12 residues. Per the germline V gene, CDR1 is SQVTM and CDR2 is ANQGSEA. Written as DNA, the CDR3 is TGCAGCGTTGCCCCTCCTGGCCCTGAAGCTTTCTTT. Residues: CSVAPPGPEAFF.

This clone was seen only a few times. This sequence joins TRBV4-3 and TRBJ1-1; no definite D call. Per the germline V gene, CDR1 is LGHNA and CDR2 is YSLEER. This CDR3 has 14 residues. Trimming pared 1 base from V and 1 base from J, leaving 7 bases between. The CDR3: CASSQAGRNTEAFF. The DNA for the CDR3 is TGCGCCAGCAGCCAAGCGGGGAGGAACACTGAAGCTTTCTTT.

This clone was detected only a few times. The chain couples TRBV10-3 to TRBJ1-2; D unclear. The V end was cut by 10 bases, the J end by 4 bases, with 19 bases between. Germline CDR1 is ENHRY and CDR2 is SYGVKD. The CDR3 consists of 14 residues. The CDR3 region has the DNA TGTGCCACGCGCCCTACAGAAGGACGCTATGGCTACACCTTC. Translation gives CATRPTEGRYGYTF.

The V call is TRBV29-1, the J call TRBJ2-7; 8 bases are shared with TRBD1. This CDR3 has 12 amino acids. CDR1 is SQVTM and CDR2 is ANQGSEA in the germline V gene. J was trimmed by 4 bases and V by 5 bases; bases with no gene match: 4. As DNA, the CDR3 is TGCAGCGTTACAACAGGGGGGTACGAGCAGTACGTC. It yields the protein CSVTTGGYEQYV.

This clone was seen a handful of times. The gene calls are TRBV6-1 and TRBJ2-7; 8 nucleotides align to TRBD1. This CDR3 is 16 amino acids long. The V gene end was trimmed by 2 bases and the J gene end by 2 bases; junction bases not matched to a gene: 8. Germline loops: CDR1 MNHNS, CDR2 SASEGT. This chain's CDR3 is CASSETSGTGAYEQYF. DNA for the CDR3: TGTGCCAGCAGTGAAACCTCCGGGACAGGAGCCTACGAGCAGTACTTC.

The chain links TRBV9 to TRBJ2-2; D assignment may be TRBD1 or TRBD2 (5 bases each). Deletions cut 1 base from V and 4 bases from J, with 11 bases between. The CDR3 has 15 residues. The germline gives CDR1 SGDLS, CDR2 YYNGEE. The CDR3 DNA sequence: TGTGCCAGCAGCGTAAAATCTGGGGGCACCGGGGAGCTGTTTTTT. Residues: CASSVKSGGTGELFF.

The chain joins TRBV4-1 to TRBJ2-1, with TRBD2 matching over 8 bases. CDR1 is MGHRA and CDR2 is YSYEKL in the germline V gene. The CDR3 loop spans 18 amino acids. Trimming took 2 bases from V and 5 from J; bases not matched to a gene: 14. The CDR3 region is CASSQLPEIAGTHNEQFF. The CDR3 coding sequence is TGCGCCAGCAGCCAACTCCCGGAGATAGCGGGGACTCACAATGAGCAGTTCTTC.

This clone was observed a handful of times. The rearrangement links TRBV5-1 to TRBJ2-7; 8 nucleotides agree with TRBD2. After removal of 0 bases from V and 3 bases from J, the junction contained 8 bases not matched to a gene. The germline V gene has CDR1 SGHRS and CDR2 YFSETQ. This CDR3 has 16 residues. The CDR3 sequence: CASSLASGTRGYEQYF. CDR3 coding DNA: TGCGCCAGCAGCTTGGCCTCAGGGACTAGAGGCTACGAGCAGTACTTC.